The rows below give T cell receptor beta chains drawn from one sample of a study of cytomegalovirus exposure and HLA in healthy donors. Profiling relied on immunoSEQ multiplex PCR, and the TCRdb table lists in-frame clones only, not all of them. The table lists approximately 140,000 clones, about 80% of them singletons. The sequenced sample was PBMCs. The receptor source for this set is a man aged 35 to 55 in good health and CMV-seronegative. CDR3s include the opening cysteine and the closing phenylalanine or tryptophan. A D gene is named only where the DNA matches it firmly. Clone size is given for some rows only: seen once, a few or many times, or a class if the clone is expanded.

d_call: .
clone_size: .
v_call: TRBV19
j_call: TRBJ1-1
cdr3_aa: CASTQTRGTEAFF
cdr3_nt: TGTGCCAGTACCCAAACCAGGGGCACTGAAGCTTTCTTT

d_call: TRBD2
clone_size: .
v_call: TRBV7-2
j_call: TRBJ2-1
cdr3_aa: CASSPHSGGGYNEQFF
cdr3_nt: TGTGCCAGCAGCCCGCATAGTGGGGGAGGGTACAATGAGCAGTTCTTC

d_call: .
clone_size: once
v_call: TRBV18
j_call: TRBJ2-7
cdr3_aa: CASSLGRGSSYEQYF
cdr3_nt: TGTGCCAGCTCACTGGGCAGGGGAAGCTCCTACGAGCAGTACTTC

d_call: .
clone_size: once
v_call: TRBV5-1
j_call: TRBJ2-3
cdr3_aa: CASSSPGTDTQYF
cdr3_nt: TGCGCCAGCAGCTCCCCCGGCACAGATACGCAGTATTTT

d_call: TRBD1
clone_size: .
v_call: TRBV5-4
j_call: TRBJ2-1
cdr3_aa: CASSSRTDRVGYNEQFF
cdr3_nt: TGTGCCAGCAGCTCGAGAACCGACAGGGTGGGCTACAATGAGCAGTTCTTC

d_call: TRBD2
clone_size: .
v_call: TRBV28
j_call: TRBJ2-3
cdr3_aa: CASSPVGLAGDSRTDTQYF
cdr3_nt: TGTGCCAGCAGTCCGGTGGGACTAGCGGGGGACTCTCGCACAGATACGCAGTATTTT

d_call: TRBD1
clone_size: .
v_call: TRBV28
j_call: TRBJ1-1
cdr3_aa: CASSPGTENTEAFF
cdr3_nt: TGTGCCAGCAGCCCAGGGACAGAAAACACTGAAGCTTTCTTT

d_call: .
clone_size: once
v_call: TRBV5-4
j_call: TRBJ2-4
cdr3_aa: CASSLTGAGGRLRGKNIQYF
cdr3_nt: TGTGCCAGCAGCCTGACGGGTGCTGGGGGCCGGCTACGGGGCAAAAACATTCAGTACTTC

d_call: TRBD1
clone_size: few
v_call: TRBV5-1
j_call: TRBJ2-2
cdr3_aa: CASSARDRGGTGELFF
cdr3_nt: TGCGCCAGCAGCGCCCGTGACAGGGGGGGCACCGGGGAGCTGTTTTTT

d_call: .
clone_size: .
v_call: TRBV9
j_call: TRBJ2-5
cdr3_aa: CASSVSFGAPQTQYF
cdr3_nt: TGTGCCAGCAGCGTATCCTTTGGGGCACCACAGACCCAGTACTTC

d_call: .
clone_size: .
v_call: TRBV2
j_call: TRBJ1-1
cdr3_aa: CASREYSGGTEAFF
cdr3_nt: TGTGCCAGCAGGGAATACAGCGGGGGCACTGAAGCTTTCTTT

d_call: .
clone_size: .
v_call: TRBV6-6
j_call: TRBJ2-7
cdr3_aa: CASSYGGDPYEQYF
cdr3_nt: TGTGCCAGCAGTTACGGCGGTGACCCCTACGAGCAGTACTTC

d_call: .
clone_size: .
v_call: TRBV6-1
j_call: TRBJ2-5
cdr3_aa: CASSEGARWSETQYF
cdr3_nt: TGTGCCAGCAGTGAGGGGGCTAGATGGTCCGAGACCCAGTACTTC

d_call: TRBD2
clone_size: few
v_call: TRBV28
j_call: TRBJ2-2
cdr3_aa: CASSRGGGPQAGELFF
cdr3_nt: TGTGCCAGCAGCCGGGGCGGGGGGCCCCAGGCCGGGGAGCTGTTTTTT

d_call: TRBD1
clone_size: .
v_call: TRBV5-6
j_call: TRBJ2-2
cdr3_aa: CASSPIWGQGEGELFF
cdr3_nt: TGTGCCAGCAGCCCTATCTGGGGGCAGGGGGAAGGGGAGCTGTTTTTT

d_call: TRBD1
clone_size: .
v_call: TRBV7-8
j_call: TRBJ2-5
cdr3_aa: CASSLGQAMQETQYF
cdr3_nt: TGTGCCAGCAGCCTAGGACAGGCTATGCAAGAGACCCAGTACTTC

d_call: TRBD1
clone_size: .
v_call: TRBV7-9
j_call: TRBJ2-7
cdr3_aa: CASSLVLGQGTSDEQYF
cdr3_nt: TGTGCCAGCAGCTTAGTTCTCGGACAGGGGACCTCCGACGAGCAGTACTTC

d_call: .
clone_size: .
v_call: TRBV5-1
j_call: TRBJ2-2
cdr3_aa: CASSLYRVSNTGELFF
cdr3_nt: TGCGCCAGCAGCTTATACAGGGTGTCGAACACCGGGGAGCTGTTTTTT

d_call: .
clone_size: .
v_call: TRBV5-4
j_call: TRBJ2-7
cdr3_aa: CASSFSYEQYF
cdr3_nt: TGTGCCAGCAGCTTTAGCTACGAGCAGTACTTC

d_call: TRBD2
clone_size: few
v_call: TRBV7-2
j_call: TRBJ2-3
cdr3_aa: CASSRELAGLTDTQYF
cdr3_nt: TGTGCCAGCAGCAGGGAACTAGCGGGGCTAACAGATACGCAGTATTTT

d_call: .
clone_size: .
v_call: TRBV28
j_call: TRBJ2-6
cdr3_aa: CASSLGQFSGANVLTF
cdr3_nt: TGTGCCAGCAGTTTAGGACAGTTCTCTGGGGCCAACGTCCTGACTTTC

d_call: TRBD1
clone_size: .
v_call: TRBV5-1
j_call: TRBJ2-5
cdr3_aa: CASSLGQGRETQYF
cdr3_nt: TGCGCCAGCAGCTTGGGACAGGGCCGGGAGACCCAGTACTTC

d_call: TRBD1
clone_size: .
v_call: TRBV29-1
j_call: TRBJ2-2
cdr3_aa: CSVRQGADTGELFF
cdr3_nt: TGCAGCGTCCGACAGGGGGCGGACACCGGGGAGCTGTTTTTT

d_call: TRBD2
clone_size: few
v_call: TRBV6-4
j_call: TRBJ2-1
cdr3_aa: CASSEAGGSYNEQFF
cdr3_nt: TGTGCCAGCAGTGAAGCGGGGGGCTCCTACAATGAGCAGTTCTTC

d_call: .
clone_size: .
v_call: TRBV19
j_call: TRBJ2-3
cdr3_aa: CASSPFSGTDTQYF
cdr3_nt: TGTGCCAGTAGCCCATTTAGTGGCACAGATACGCAGTATTTT

d_call: .
clone_size: .
v_call: TRBV6-1
j_call: TRBJ1-5
cdr3_aa: CASSSRGGKQPQHF
cdr3_nt: TGTGCCAGCAGTTCCCGGGGGGGTAAGCAGCCCCAGCATTTT

d_call: .
clone_size: .
v_call: TRBV5-4
j_call: TRBJ1-3
cdr3_aa: CASREGRFSGNTIYF
cdr3_nt: TGTGCCAGCAGGGAGGGACGGTTCTCTGGAAACACCATATATTTT

d_call: TRBD1
clone_size: .
v_call: TRBV2
j_call: TRBJ1-1
cdr3_aa: CASSEAGQINTEAFF
cdr3_nt: TGTGCCAGCAGTGAAGCGGGACAGATAAACACTGAAGCTTTCTTT

d_call: TRBD2
clone_size: .
v_call: TRBV30
j_call: TRBJ2-3
cdr3_aa: CAWSTGGAGMRADTQYF
cdr3_nt: TGTGCCTGGAGTACCGGGGGAGCGGGGATGCGGGCAGATACGCAGTATTTT

d_call: .
clone_size: once
v_call: TRBV14
j_call: TRBJ1-6
cdr3_aa: CASSSRGPNNSPLHF
cdr3_nt: TGTGCCAGCAGCTCCAGGGGACCCAATAATTCACCCCTCCACTTT

d_call: TRBD2
clone_size: few
v_call: TRBV12-5
j_call: TRBJ2-3
cdr3_aa: CASGLFFPTSGYTDTQYF
cdr3_nt: TGTGCTAGTGGTTTATTCTTCCCGACTAGCGGCTACACAGATACGCAGTATTTT

d_call: TRBD2
clone_size: .
v_call: TRBV11-1
j_call: TRBJ2-7
cdr3_aa: CASSLRGSLSYEQYF
cdr3_nt: TGTGCCAGCAGCTTGCGGGGGTCCCTCTCCTACGAGCAGTACTTC

d_call: .
clone_size: .
v_call: TRBV7-9
j_call: TRBJ2-2
cdr3_aa: CASSSRGITGELFF
cdr3_nt: TGTGCCAGCAGCTCTAGGGGGATCACCGGGGAGCTGTTTTTT

d_call: .
clone_size: once
v_call: TRBV27
j_call: TRBJ1-5
cdr3_aa: CASSPIRISFGSNQPQHF
cdr3_nt: TGTGCCAGCAGTCCTATCCGGATTTCATTTGGGAGTAATCAGCCCCAGCATTTT

d_call: TRBD2
clone_size: .
v_call: TRBV9
j_call: TRBJ2-3
cdr3_aa: CASSVELAGLTSTDTQYF
cdr3_nt: TGTGCCAGCAGCGTAGAACTAGCGGGGCTCACTAGCACAGATACGCAGTATTTT

d_call: TRBD1
clone_size: .
v_call: TRBV15
j_call: TRBJ1-3
cdr3_aa: CATSRESGQGTGNTIYF
cdr3_nt: TGTGCCACCAGCAGAGAATCGGGACAGGGGACTGGAAACACCATATATTTT

d_call: TRBD1
clone_size: .
v_call: TRBV18
j_call: TRBJ2-2
cdr3_aa: CASSLGQGDTGELFF
cdr3_nt: TGTGCCAGCTCACTAGGACAGGGAGACACCGGGGAGCTGTTTTTT

d_call: .
clone_size: .
v_call: TRBV28
j_call: TRBJ2-7
cdr3_aa: CASSSPAGTEEQYF
cdr3_nt: TGTGCCAGCAGCTCCCCGGCGGGGACCGAAGAGCAGTACTTC

d_call: .
clone_size: .
v_call: TRBV19
j_call: TRBJ2-5
cdr3_aa: CASSTGVEETQYF
cdr3_nt: TGTGCCAGTAGTACAGGGGTAGAAGAGACCCAGTACTTC

d_call: .
clone_size: few
v_call: TRBV30
j_call: TRBJ2-2
cdr3_aa: CAWSLLANTGELFF
cdr3_nt: TGTGCCTGGAGTTTGCTAGCGAACACCGGGGAGCTGTTTTTT

d_call: .
clone_size: .
v_call: TRBV4-1
j_call: TRBJ2-7
cdr3_aa: CASSQDPSVSYEQYF
cdr3_nt: TGCGCCAGCAGCCAAGATCCCTCAGTTTCCTACGAGCAGTACTTC

d_call: TRBD1
clone_size: .
v_call: TRBV4-3
j_call: TRBJ1-1
cdr3_aa: CASSHPGTGNTEAFF
cdr3_nt: TGCGCCAGCAGCCACCCCGGGACAGGGAACACTGAAGCTTTCTTT